These 8 T cell receptor beta chains came from one sample sequenced in a study of T cells in Graves' hyperthyroidism and ophthalmopathy. Authors of the study amplified TCR beta CDR3 regions from RNA transcripts. The HTBI primer set drove a first-round RT-PCR of the TCR CDR3. Using its own MiXCR run on the multiplex PCR reads, TCRdb lists one record per CDR3 protein. The profile shows 550,000 to 800,000 distinct CDR3 sequences, 17% of them singletons. Source material: blood. Receptor source: a man between 50 and 59 years old with Graves' hyperthyroidism.

This clonotype occurred many times. The gene calls are TRBV10-2 and TRBJ2-3, with D perhaps TRBD2 (6 bases). V was clipped by 10 bases and J by 1 base, with 15 bases between them. The CDR3 spans 14 residues. Germline V lookup: CDR1 WSHSY, CDR2 SAAADI. CDR3 DNA: TGCGCCACCAGGTCTCCGGGGGGCACAGATACGCAGTATTTT. Translation: CATRSPGGTDTQYF.

This clonotype has at least ten counts. The V and J genes are TRBV2 and TRBJ2-1; 12 bases are shared with TRBD2. J was trimmed by 6 bases and V by 3 bases; bases with no gene match: 3. The germline gives CDR1 SNHLY, CDR2 FYNNEI. The CDR3 covers 15 residues. In nucleotides, the CDR3 is TGTGCCAGCAGTGAGACTAGCGGGAGTGTCAATGAGCAGTTCTTC. It encodes CASSETSGSVNEQFF. The full variable domain, with the rest looked up from reference TRBV2 and TRBJ2-1, is EPEVTQTPSHQVTQMGQEVILRCVPISNHLYFYWYRQILGQKVEFLVSFYNNEISEKSEIFDDQFSVERPDGSNFTLKIRSTKLEDSAMYFCASSETSGSVNEQFFGPGTRLTVL.

This clonotype was seen repeatedly, ten times or more. The chain joins TRBV28 to TRBJ2-7, with 12 nucleotides matching TRBD2. The V segment lost 5 bases and the J segment 2 bases; nucleotides outside the gene matches: 7. Germline V CDR1 and CDR2: MDHEN, SYDVKM. The CDR3 totals 16 residues. DNA for the CDR3: TGTGCCAGCAGTACCCAGACTAGCGGGAGCGCCTACGAGCAGTACTTC. As protein: CASSTQTSGSAYEQYF.

V and J are TRBV6-2 or TRBV6-3 and TRBJ2-4, with TRBD1 matching over 8 bases. Germline V CDR1 and CDR2: MNHEY, SVGEGT. V dropped 6 bases and J dropped 8; count of bases not matched to a gene: 6. The CDR3 extends over 13 amino acids. The CDR3 DNA follows: TGTGCCAGCAGAGTGACAGGGGCGGACATTCAGTACTTC. This encodes CASRVTGADIQYF.

This clonotype has just a few counts. CDR3 DNA sequence: TGTGCCAGCAGCCAGGTGCCCAAAGAGACCCAGTACTTC. This translates into CASSQVPKETQYF. This chain connects TRBV7-3 to TRBJ2-5; D is undetermined. The CDR3 runs 13 residues. Germline V gene sequence: CDR1 SGHTA, CDR2 FQGTGA. Trimming took 5 bases from V and 3 from J, leaving 10 bases between them.

Many counts were recorded for this clonotype. Its ends do not fully match the called genes, so a read error is possible. V gene TRBV28 combines with J gene TRBJ2-5, with D possibly matching TRBD2 (5 bases). CDR3 size: 15 residues. Germline CDR1 and CDR2: MDHEN and SYDVKM. The CDR3 loop reads CASSSLVGDHETQYF. CDR3 sequence (DNA): TGTGCCAGCAGTTCCCTTGTGGGAGACCACGAGACCCAGTACTTC.

The sample holds many counts of this clonotype. This CDR3 is CASSYTSGQRWNTIYF. The CDR3, as DNA: TGTGCCAGCAGCTACACCTCAGGGCAACGCTGGAACACCATATATTTT. This sequence joins TRBV11-2 and TRBJ1-3; TRBD1 might be the D (5 bases). The germline gives CDR1 SGHAT, CDR2 FQNNGV. V was shortened by 4 bases and J by 7 bases, with 20 bases between the two germline ends. The CDR3 is 16 amino acids.

This chain joins TRBV11-2 and TRBJ2-3; 7 nucleotides match TRBD1. CDR1 SGHAT and CDR2 FQNNGV come from the germline V gene. J lost 2 bases, V lost 7 bases, and 12 bases had no gene match. The CDR3 is 16 residues long. The CDR3 is CASTSWGTDYTDTQYF. CDR3 DNA sequence: TGTGCCAGCACCTCATGGGGGACAGACTACACAGATACGCAGTATTTT.